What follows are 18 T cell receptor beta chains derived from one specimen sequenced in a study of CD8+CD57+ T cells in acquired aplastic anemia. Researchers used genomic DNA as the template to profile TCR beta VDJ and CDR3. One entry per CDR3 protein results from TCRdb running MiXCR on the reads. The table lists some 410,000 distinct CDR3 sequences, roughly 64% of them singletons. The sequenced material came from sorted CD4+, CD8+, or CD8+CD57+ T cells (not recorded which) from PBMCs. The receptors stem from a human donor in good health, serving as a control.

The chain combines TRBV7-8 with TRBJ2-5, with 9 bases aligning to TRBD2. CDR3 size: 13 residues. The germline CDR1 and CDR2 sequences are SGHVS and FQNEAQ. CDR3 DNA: TGTGCTTACCGGCTAGCGGGGCGGACGACCCAGTACTTC. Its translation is CAYRLAGRTTQYF.

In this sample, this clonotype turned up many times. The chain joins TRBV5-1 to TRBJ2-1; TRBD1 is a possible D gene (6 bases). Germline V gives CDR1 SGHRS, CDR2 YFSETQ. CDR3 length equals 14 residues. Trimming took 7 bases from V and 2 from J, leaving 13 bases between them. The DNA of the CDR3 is TGCGCCAGCGATGGGGGACAAACCTACAATGAGCAGTTCTTC. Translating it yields CASDGGQTYNEQFF.

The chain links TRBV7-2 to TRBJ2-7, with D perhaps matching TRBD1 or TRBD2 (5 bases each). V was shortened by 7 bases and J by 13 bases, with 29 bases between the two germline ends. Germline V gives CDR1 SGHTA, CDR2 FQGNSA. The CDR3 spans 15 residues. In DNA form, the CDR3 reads TGTGCCAGCACCCCCCGCGTCAGACCCCCCGGGGCCCACTACTTC. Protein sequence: CASTPRVRPPGAHYF.

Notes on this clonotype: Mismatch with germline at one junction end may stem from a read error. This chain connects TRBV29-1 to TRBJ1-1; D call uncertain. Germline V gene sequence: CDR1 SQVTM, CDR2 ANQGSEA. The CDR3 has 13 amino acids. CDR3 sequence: CSVYRRANTAAFF. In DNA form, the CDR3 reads TGCAGCGTTTATAGGCGGGCGAACACTGCAGCTTTCTTT.

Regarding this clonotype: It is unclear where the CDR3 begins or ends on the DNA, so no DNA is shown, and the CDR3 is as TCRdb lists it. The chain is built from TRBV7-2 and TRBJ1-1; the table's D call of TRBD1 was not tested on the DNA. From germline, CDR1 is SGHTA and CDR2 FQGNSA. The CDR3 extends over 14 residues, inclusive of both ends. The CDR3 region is CAIRVYSPSILVMF.

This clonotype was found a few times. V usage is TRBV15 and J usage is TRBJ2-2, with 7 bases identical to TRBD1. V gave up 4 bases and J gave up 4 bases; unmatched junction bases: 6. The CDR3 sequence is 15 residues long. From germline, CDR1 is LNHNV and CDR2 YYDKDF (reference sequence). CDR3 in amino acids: CATSIRDRPTGELFF. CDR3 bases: TGTGCCACCAGCATCCGGGACAGACCCACCGGGGAGCTGTTTTTT.

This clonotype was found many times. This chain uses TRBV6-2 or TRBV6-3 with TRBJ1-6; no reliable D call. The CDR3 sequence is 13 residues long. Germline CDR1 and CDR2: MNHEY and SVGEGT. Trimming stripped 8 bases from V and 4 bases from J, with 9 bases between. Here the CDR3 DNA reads TGTGCCAGCTCTCGAGGTTATAATTCACCCCTCCACTTT. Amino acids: CASSRGYNSPLHF.

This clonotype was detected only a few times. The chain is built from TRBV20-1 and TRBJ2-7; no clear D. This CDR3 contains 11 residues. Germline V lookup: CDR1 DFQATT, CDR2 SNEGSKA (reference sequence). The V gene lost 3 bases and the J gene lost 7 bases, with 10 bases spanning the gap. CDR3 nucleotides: TGCAGTGCTAGGGGCAGTGTTGAGCAGTACTTC. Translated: CSARGSVEQYF.

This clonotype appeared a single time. The CDR3 sequence is CASSLQGHNYGYTF. In DNA form, the CDR3 reads TGTGCCAGCAGCTTGCAGGGGCATAACTATGGCTACACCTTC. The J gene is TRBJ1-2, the V gene TRBV5-5; perhaps TRBD1 as D (6 bases). This CDR3 comprises 14 residues. V lost 1 base, J lost 1 base, and 8 bases lay in between. The germline CDR1 and CDR2 sequences are SGHKS and YYEKEE (reference sequence).

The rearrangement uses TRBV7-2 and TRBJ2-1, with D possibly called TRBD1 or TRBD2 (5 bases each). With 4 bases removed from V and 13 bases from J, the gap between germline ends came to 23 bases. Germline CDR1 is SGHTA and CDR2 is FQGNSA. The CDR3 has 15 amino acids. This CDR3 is CASSSEAGRYSNQFF. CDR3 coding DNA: TGTGCCAGCAGCTCAGAGGCAGGGAGATATAGCAATCAGTTCTTC.

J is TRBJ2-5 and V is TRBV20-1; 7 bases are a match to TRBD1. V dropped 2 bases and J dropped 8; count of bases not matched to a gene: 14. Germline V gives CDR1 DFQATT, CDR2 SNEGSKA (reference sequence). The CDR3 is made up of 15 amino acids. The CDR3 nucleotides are TGCAGTGCTAGATCTACAGGGACAGATGGCCAAACCCAGTACTTC. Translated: CSARSTGTDGQTQYF.

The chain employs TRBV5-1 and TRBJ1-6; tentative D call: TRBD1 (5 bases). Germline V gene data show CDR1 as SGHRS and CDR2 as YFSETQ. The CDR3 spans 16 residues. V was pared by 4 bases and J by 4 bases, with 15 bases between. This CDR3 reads CASSGGPAAYNSPLHF. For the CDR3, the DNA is TGCGCCAGCAGCGGGGGACCGGCGGCTTATAATTCACCCCTCCACTTT.

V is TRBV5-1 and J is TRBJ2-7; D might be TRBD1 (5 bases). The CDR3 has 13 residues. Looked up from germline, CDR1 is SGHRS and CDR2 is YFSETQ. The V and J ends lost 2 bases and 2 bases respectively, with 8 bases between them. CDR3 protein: CASSFQGPYEQYF. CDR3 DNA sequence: TGCGCCAGCAGCTTCCAGGGTCCCTACGAGCAGTACTTC.

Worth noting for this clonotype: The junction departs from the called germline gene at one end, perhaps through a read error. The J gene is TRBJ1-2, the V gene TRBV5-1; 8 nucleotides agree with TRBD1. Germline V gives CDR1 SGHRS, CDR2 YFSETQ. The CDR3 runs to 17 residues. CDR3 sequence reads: CASSSALTGGEIYGYTF. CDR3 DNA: TGTGCCAGCAGCTCTGCGCTAACAGGGGGAGAGATCTATGGCTACACCTTC.

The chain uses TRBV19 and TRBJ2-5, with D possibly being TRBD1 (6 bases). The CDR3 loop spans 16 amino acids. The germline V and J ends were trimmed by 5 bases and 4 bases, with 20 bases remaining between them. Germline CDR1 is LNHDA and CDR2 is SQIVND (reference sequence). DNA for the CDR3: TGTGCCAGTAGTTCCTCTATATTGGGGGCGGGAGAGACCCAGTACTTC. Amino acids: CASSSSILGAGETQYF.

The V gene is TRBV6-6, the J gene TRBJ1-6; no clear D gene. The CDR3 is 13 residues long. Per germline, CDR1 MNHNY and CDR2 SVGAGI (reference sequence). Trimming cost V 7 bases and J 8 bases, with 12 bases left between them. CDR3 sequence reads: CASTWREYSPLHF. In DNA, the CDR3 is TGTGCCAGCACTTGGAGAGAGTATTCACCCCTCCACTTT.

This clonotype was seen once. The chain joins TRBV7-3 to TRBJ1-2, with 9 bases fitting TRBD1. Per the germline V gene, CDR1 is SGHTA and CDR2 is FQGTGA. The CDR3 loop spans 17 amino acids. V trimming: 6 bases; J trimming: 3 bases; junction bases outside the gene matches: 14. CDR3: CASSPYGTGWSDYGYTF. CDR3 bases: TGTGCCAGCAGTCCATATGGGACAGGGTGGAGTGACTATGGCTACACCTTC.

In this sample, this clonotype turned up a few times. The CDR3 DNA follows: TGTGCCACCAGTGACTACGTTGGGACCCAGTACTTC. Translation gives CATSDYVGTQYF. The chain links TRBV24-1 to TRBJ2-5; the D is unclear. The CDR3 spans 12 residues. V lost 4 bases, J lost 7 bases, and 9 bases lay in between. From germline, CDR1 is KGHDR and CDR2 SFDVKD.